The 5 T cell receptor beta chains below were found in one sample sequenced in a study of shared clonotypes between healthy human individuals. Libraries were prepared by immunoSEQ multiplex PCR; TCRdb keeps only in-frame clonotypes and omits some of them. Altogether 2 million to 2.5 million clones are present, 80% to 95% being singletons, with the ten largest covering 0.36%. Sequencing was carried out using naive CD4+ T cells from PBMCs. Described subset: CD45RA+ positively selected. The receptors derive from a man younger than 35 in good health. Some clones in this sample may be carry-over from other donors' samples.

This rearrangement joins TRBV6-1 to TRBJ2-3, with 7 bases lining up with TRBD2. With V trimmed by 3 bases and J by 6 bases, 12 bases remained unmatched. The CDR3 loop spans 16 amino acids. Germline loops: CDR1 MNHNS, CDR2 SASEGT. Here the CDR3 DNA reads TGTGCCAGCAGTGACCCGGGACTAAGCCCTGGGGATACGCAGTATTTT. It specifies CASSDPGLSPGDTQYF.

The chain has TRBV28 and TRBJ2-1; D is possibly TRBD1 (6 bases). Germline V gene lookup returns CDR1 MDHEN and CDR2 SYDVKM. The CDR3 runs 15 residues. Deletions cut 3 bases from V and 7 bases from J, with 16 bases between. This CDR3 is CASSFVQGTWNEQFF. The CDR3 bases are TGTGCCAGCAGTTTTGTACAGGGAACCTGGAATGAGCAGTTCTTC.

This chain uses TRBV4-2 with TRBJ1-5; 7 bases align to TRBD1. Germline V gives CDR1 LGHNA, CDR2 YNFKEQ. The V and J ends lost 4 bases and 3 bases, in that order; junction bases with no gene match: 9. The length of the CDR3 is 16 residues. The chain's CDR3 is CASSRGQAGYNQPQHF. In nucleotides, the CDR3 is TGTGCCAGCAGCCGAGGACAGGCAGGCTACAATCAGCCCCAGCATTTT.

The V and J genes are TRBV29-1 and TRBJ2-2; 10 bases align to TRBD2. Per the germline V gene, CDR1 is SQVTM and CDR2 is ANQGSEA. With 5 bases clipped from V and 4 bases from J, the junction kept 7 bases outside the gene matches. The CDR3 runs 15 residues. The CDR3: CSVSGLAGVTGELFF. The CDR3 DNA sequence: TGCAGCGTTTCCGGGCTAGCGGGGGTCACCGGGGAGCTGTTTTTT.

CDR3 sequence: CASSKRLKGTVEQYF. CDR3 in DNA: TGTGCCAGCAGCAAACGTCTGAAGGGGACAGTCGAGCAGTACTTC. This chain joins TRBV21-1 and TRBJ2-7; the table's D call, TRBD1, was not checked against the DNA. TRBV21-1 represents a pseudogene. The CDR3 has 15 residues.